A single sample gave rise to the 20 T cell receptor beta chains below, sequenced in a study of PD-L1 blockade in urothelial cancer. Assay used: immunoSEQ multiplex PCR; TCRdb lists only in-frame clones, some missing. The sample shows more than 85,000 clones, roughly 84% of them seen only once. Time point noted: pretreatment peripheral blood. The sample in question was PBMCs, obtained around atezolizumab (anti-PD-L1) treatment. These receptors all stem from a man aged 55 to 70 with urothelial cancer.

The V gene is TRBV21-1, the J gene TRBJ2-5; the table names TRBD1, a call not compared with the DNA. TRBV21-1 is a pseudogene locus. The CDR3 runs 18 residues. The CDR3 loop reads CASSTETGTGGKEETQYF. Here the CDR3 DNA reads TGTGCCAGCAGCACCGAAACCGGGACAGGGGGGAAGGAAGAGACCCAGTACTTC.

The chain links TRBV29-1 to TRBJ2-3; 7 bases line up with TRBD2. The CDR3 is 13 amino acids. The J segment lost 0 bases and the V segment lost 4 bases, leaving 1 base of the junction unmatched. Germline CDR1 reads SQVTM; CDR2 reads ANQGSEA. The CDR3 sequence: CSVGRGSTDTQYF. The CDR3 bases are TGCAGCGTTGGGCGGGGGAGCACAGATACGCAGTATTTT.

The V call is TRBV13, the J call TRBJ2-7; 9 nucleotides align to TRBD2. Germline V lookup: CDR1 PRHDT, CDR2 FYEKMQ (reference sequence). CDR3 length: 17 residues. The V and J ends lost 1 base and 3 bases, in that order; junction bases with no gene match: 10. The DNA for the CDR3 is TGTGCCAGCAGCTTAGTTGCGGGAGGGCCCAAAAGCTACGAGCAGTACTTC. This codes for CASSLVAGGPKSYEQYF.

This rearrangement joins TRBV4-3 to TRBJ2-2, with 11 nucleotides matching TRBD1. CDR1 and CDR2 (germline): LGHNA, YSLEER. V lost 4 bases to trimming and J lost 9 bases; unmatched junction nucleotides: 10. The CDR3 contains 16 residues. CDR3 nucleotides: TGCGCCAGCAGCCCAGACGGACAGGGGGCTATAAGGGAGCTGTTTTTT. Protein sequence: CASSPDGQGAIRELFF.

The rearrangement uses TRBV6-5 and TRBJ2-1, with 13 bases lining up with TRBD2. After removal of 0 bases from V and 8 bases from J, the junction contained 4 bases not matched to a gene. The CDR3 is 16 amino acids. Per the germline V gene, CDR1 is MNHEY and CDR2 is SVGAGI. The CDR3: CASSYSGTSGIDEQFF. In DNA form, the CDR3 reads TGTGCCAGCAGTTACTCCGGGACTAGCGGGATCGATGAGCAGTTCTTC.

The chain carries TRBV18 and TRBJ2-6, with a weak D call TRBD1 (6 bases). This CDR3 contains 14 residues. The V and J ends lost 5 bases and 7 bases respectively, with 12 bases between them. Germline V gene sequence: CDR1 KGHSH, CDR2 LQKENI. The CDR3: CASSGEGGANVLTF. For the CDR3, the DNA is TGTGCCAGCTCAGGGGAAGGGGGAGCCAACGTCCTGACTTTC.

The J gene is TRBJ2-3, the V gene TRBV5-1; TRBD2 matches at 12 bases. CDR1 is SGHRS and CDR2 is YFSETQ in the germline V gene. The V segment lost 0 bases and the J segment 5 bases; nucleotides outside the gene matches: 7. The CDR3 length is 17 residues. The CDR3 bases are TGCGCCAGCAGCTTGGAGCCTAGCGGGGGGGCCCGAGATACGCAGTATTTT. Translated, it gives CASSLEPSGGARDTQYF.

The chain has TRBV2 and TRBJ2-7, with TRBD1 matching 10 bases. The CDR3 has 14 amino acids. Trimming removed 6 bases from V and 3 bases from J; junction bases left unmatched: 5. CDR1 and CDR2 from the germline V gene are SNHLY and FYNNEI. CDR3 coding DNA: TGTGCCAGCAGATTGGGACAGGGGATCTACGAGCAGTACTTC. It translates to CASRLGQGIYEQYF.

CDR3 region: CASPPGNSHNEQFF. Here the CDR3 DNA reads TGTGCCAGCCCCCCAGGCAACTCGCACAATGAGCAGTTCTTC. The chain joins TRBV6-4 to TRBJ2-1; D gene ambiguous. V was cut by 8 bases and J by 5 bases, with 16 bases left in between. Germline assignment: CDR1 MRHNA and CDR2 SNTAGT. This CDR3 region has 14 residues.

This clone came up a few times. The chain carries TRBV25-1 and TRBJ1-2; TRBD1 might be the D (6 bases). The V gene lost 6 bases and the J gene lost 2 bases, with 22 bases spanning the gap. The germline V gene has CDR1 MGHDK and CDR2 SYGVNS. The CDR3 is made up of 17 amino acids. This CDR3 reads CASSGDRVGRGNYGYTF. Written as DNA, the CDR3 is TGTGCCAGCAGCGGCGATAGGGTCGGCAGGGGCAACTATGGCTACACCTTC.

This chain connects TRBV28 to TRBJ2-1; D possibly corresponds to TRBD1 (8 bases). The V and J ends lost 8 bases and 6 bases respectively, with 20 bases between them. Germline CDR1 and CDR2: MDHEN and SYDVKM. The CDR3 sequence is 15 residues long. The CDR3 loop is CASWGGQVPFNEQFF. The CDR3 DNA is TGTGCCAGCTGGGGGGGACAGGTGCCGTTCAATGAGCAGTTCTTC.

This chain connects TRBV28 to TRBJ1-2, with 8 bases fitting TRBD1. The CDR3 spans 15 residues. Losses at the gene ends were 3 bases for V and 4 bases for J; bases not matched to a gene: 7. Germline values: CDR1 MDHEN, CDR2 SYDVKM. CDR3 loop: CASSLPGGVFYGYTF. Here the CDR3 DNA reads TGTGCCAGCAGTTTGCCAGGGGGCGTCTTCTATGGCTACACCTTC.

This chain links TRBV19 with TRBJ1-5, with a weak D call TRBD1 (6 bases). The CDR3 is 14 amino acids. Trimming removed 10 bases at V and 4 bases at J, with 17 bases between. CDR1 is LNHDA and CDR2 is SQIVND in the germline V gene (reference sequence). CDR3 amino acids: CATHKGGGNQPQHF. In nucleotides, the CDR3 is TGTGCCACCCACAAGGGGGGGGGTAATCAGCCCCAGCATTTT.

The rearrangement joins TRBV6-1 to TRBJ1-1; weak D call: TRBD1 (6 bases). Trimming left V 5 bases short and J 1 base short, with 11 bases between. This CDR3 region has 14 residues. In germline, CDR1 is MNHNS, CDR2 SASEGT. The CDR3 DNA is TGTGCCAGCAGTCCCCGGACAGAGAACACTGAAGCTTTCTTT. This encodes CASSPRTENTEAFF.

V and J are TRBV19 and TRBJ2-1; tentative D call: TRBD1 (6 bases). The germline CDR1 and CDR2 sequences are LNHDA and SQIVND (reference sequence). V was shortened by 6 bases and J by 1 base, with 13 bases between the two germline ends. CDR3 length: 15 amino acids. As DNA, the CDR3 is TGTGCCAGTAGCCTTGACAGGCTTTCCTACAATGAGCAGTTCTTC. Its protein product is CASSLDRLSYNEQFF.

Ten or more counts support this clone. The same CDR3 can be traced to other DNA sequences in this sample. The genes are TRBV11-2 and TRBJ2-7; 7 nucleotides align to TRBD1. The germline V gene has CDR1 SGHAT and CDR2 FQNNGV. With 6 bases clipped from V and 2 bases from J, the junction kept 7 bases outside the gene matches. The CDR3 length is 14 residues. The CDR3 nucleotides are TGTGCCAGCAGTTTGGGCACAGGGGCCTACGAGCAGTACTTC. This encodes CASSLGTGAYEQYF.

The rearrangement uses TRBV13 and TRBJ2-1; 13 bases fit TRBD2. The trim removed 7 bases at V and 10 bases at J, leaving 13 bases unmatched. Germline CDR1 reads PRHDT; CDR2 reads FYEKMQ (reference sequence). The CDR3 consists of 16 residues. The CDR3 here is CASTKNTWGLAGEQFF. CDR3 in DNA: TGTGCCAGCACAAAAAATACCTGGGGACTAGCGGGAGAGCAGTTCTTC.

This rearrangement joins TRBV7-3 to TRBJ2-3; 10 bases map to TRBD2. Unmatched junction bases numbered 8, after V lost 1 base and J lost 4 bases. Looked up from germline, CDR1 is SGHTA and CDR2 is FQGTGA. The CDR3 consists of 17 residues. CDR3: CASSLRGTSAGSDTQYF. The CDR3 nucleotides are TGTGCCAGCAGCTTAAGGGGGACTAGCGCGGGCTCAGATACGCAGTATTTT.

The chain carries TRBV5-4 and TRBJ2-7, with 10 nucleotides matching TRBD1. The CDR3 has 14 residues. Trimming at V came to 7 bases and at J to 7 bases, leaving 11 bases not matched to a gene. CDR1 is SGHNT and CDR2 is YYREEE in the germline V gene (reference sequence). CDR3 sequence (DNA): TGTGCCAGCGGGGACAGGGGCGCAATTCGGGAGCAGTACTTC. This translates into CASGDRGAIREQYF.

This chain joins TRBV5-1 and TRBJ2-5; TRBD2 matches 11 bases. Germline loops: CDR1 SGHRS, CDR2 YFSETQ. This CDR3 has 14 amino acids. V trimming: 7 bases; J trimming: 5 bases; junction bases outside the gene matches: 7. Here the CDR3 DNA reads TGCGCCAGCGCGACTAGCGGGACTTGGGAGACCCAGTACTTC. It codes for CASATSGTWETQYF.